This paragraph reports one TCR beta chain. Its antigen remains unidentified. CDR1 is SGHDT, CDR2 YYEEEE, per germline. Trimming took off 4 bases at V and 5 bases at J, with 15 bases between the two ends. CDR3 length: 14 amino acids. The data belong to a study of CD4 T cells in relation to SARS-CoV-2 and coronaviruses. Background on the study: TCR beta CDR3s were sequenced after 10-day antigen culture of PBMCs.

Generated by immunoSEQ multiplex PCR, the TCRdb table keeps only in-frame clones and is missing some. The sample contains about 19,000 clones, more than 60% of which appear only once. Whole-study results and caveats: No donor gave both pre-pandemic and post-infection samples.

Before the COVID-19 pandemic, during about 2010-2018, CD4+ T cells were taken from unexposed donors. Isolation of CD4+ T cells took place after around 11 days in culture. The sample taken for sequencing was CD4+ T cells from PBMCs, cultured in vitro. The sequence came from a human donor in good health. The chain has TRBV5-6 and TRBJ2-5; D not resolved. DNA for the CDR3: TGTGCCAGCAGCCTCGGTCTAATCCGGGAGACCCAGTACTTC. Protein: CASSLGLIRETQYF.